The present entry profiles one T cell receptor beta chain with its context. What antigen it recognizes has not been identified. No quality values exist for individual bases; no much larger clone is one base distant. CDR1 SGHTA and CDR2 FQGNSA were looked up in the germline V gene. Trimming at the junction amounts to 1 base on V and 8 bases on J, and the germline ends lie 8 bases apart. Counted from cysteine to phenylalanine, this CDR3 has 13 amino acids. Solely the CDR3 DNA is kept, with 39 bases framed from the first base. The data originate from a study of blood T cell repertoires in COVID-19 (dated by TCRdb to about 2020). Context from the whole study: Samples from collaborators originated in the United States, Italy and Spain and spanned both the acute and convalescent phases of COVID-19. The material from the prospective study consisted of cDNA or gDNA derived from T cells, B-cell-depleted T cells, or PBMCs. Subjects who had been exposed to COVID-19, were actively infected with it, or had recovered from it provided the deeply sampled blood TCRbeta repertoires that made up the dataset. A freely available public database, intended as a resource for researchers studying the immune response to SARS-CoV-2, is where the repertoires were released. Samples came from the ongoing ImmuneRACE study (first 160 participants) plus 1,254 subjects from 6 global collaborators. Nearly every sample came with metadata listing a de-identified subject ID, COVID-19 status, age in years and sex. Where available, HLA class I and class II types were taken from metadata supplied by the sample provider and were not determined by assay-based typing. Broad study findings and their caveats: The amount of clinical and demographic metadata varied by source and participant and was provided uncurated.

TCRbeta CDR3 regions were amplified from genomic DNA by means of the immunoSEQ Assay, a bias-controlled multiplex PCR. Under the source paper's analysis protocol: Nucleated cell counts per sample were estimated from amplification of reference gene primers within the assay. Sequence reads were collapsed and filtered to measure the absolute abundance of every unique TCRbeta CDR3 rearrangement. For each sample, productive Simpson clonality was calculated as the square root of Simpson's diversity index across productive rearrangements. The clones in this table, taken by TCRdb from immuneACCESS, are in-frame only. Not every clone is retained; where verified, under half of the shortfall comes from an unresolved V gene, and the cause of the rest is unknown. V and J calls and clone size are given by that table; D and trimming were obtained from the DNA. The sample table records 100,000 to 150,000 clones; around nine tenths of these occur just once. The ten largest clonotypes hold roughly 1.2% of the sample.

Whole blood was collected in K2EDTA tubes by collaborating institutions according to the institutions' own protocols. For TCRbeta analysis, collaborators shipped samples in one of three forms: frozen whole blood, isolated PBMCs, or DNA extracted from either of those sample types. The TCR was taken from a woman aged 80 or over with acute or convalescent COVID-19. Specimen: peripheral blood. The rearrangement combines TRBV7-2 with TRBJ1-4; no D gene can be assigned with confidence. The CDR3 region has the sequence CASSLVVYEKLFF. At the DNA level, the sequence is TGTGCCAGCAGCTTAGTTGTCTACGAAAAACTGTTTTTT.